Following are 8 T cell receptor beta chains from one sample sequenced in a study of blood T cell repertoires in COVID-19. Using immunoSEQ multiplex PCR, the repertoire was profiled, and TCRdb retains in-frame clones only, with some absent. The profile shows 290,000 or so clones, 65% to 90% of them singletons. What was sequenced was peripheral blood. The source of these receptors is a man in his fifties or sixties with active or convalescent COVID-19.

The chain employs TRBV30 and TRBJ1-6; no firm D call. From germline, CDR1 is GTSNPN and CDR2 SVGIG (reference sequence). Deletions cut 0 bases from V and 4 bases from J, with 10 bases between. This CDR3 region has 15 residues. CDR3 nucleotides: TGTGCCTGGAGTGTACCGGCAGGTTATAATTCACCCCTCCACTTT. Amino acid sequence: CAWSVPAGYNSPLHF.

The rearrangement uses TRBV19 and TRBJ1-1; 7 bases agree with TRBD1. CDR3 length: 17 residues. Germline assignment: CDR1 LNHDA and CDR2 SQIVND (reference sequence). V lost 1 base and J lost 1; bases outside the gene matches: 9. Here the CDR3 reads CASSIGRAGGRNTEAFF. The CDR3 DNA sequence: TGTGCCAGTAGTATAGGTCGGGCAGGGGGGCGGAACACTGAAGCTTTCTTT.

J is TRBJ2-7 and V is TRBV3-1 (or the pseudogene TRBV3-2), with 8 bases identical to TRBD1. V shed 3 bases and J 1 base; nucleotides not matched to a gene: 2. Germline lookup yields CDR1 LGHDT and CDR2 YNNKEL (reference sequence). The CDR3 loop spans 14 amino acids. The CDR3 region has the DNA TGTGCCAGCAGCCACGGGGACAGGTCCTACGAGCAGTACTTC. Its translation: CASSHGDRSYEQYF.

The count of this clone is one. V usage is TRBV5-1 and J usage is TRBJ2-3; 9 bases are shared with TRBD2. Germline CDR1 and CDR2: SGHRS and YFSETQ. The CDR3 loop spans 19 amino acids. Unmatched junction bases numbered 13, after V lost 1 base and J lost 1 base. The CDR3 protein is CASSLPREPIAGGTDTQYF. The CDR3 nucleotides read TGCGCCAGCAGCTTGCCCCGAGAGCCAATAGCGGGAGGCACAGATACGCAGTATTTT.

The V and J genes are TRBV27 and TRBJ1-1; the match to TRBD1 covers 9 bases. The CDR3 loop spans 15 amino acids. Per the germline V gene, CDR1 is MNHEY and CDR2 is SMNVEV (reference sequence). V lost 4 bases and J lost 8; bases outside the gene matches: 11. The CDR3 bases are TGTGCCAGCAGTTCTATGCGCCGGGACAGGGCCGAAGCTTTCTTT. Protein: CASSSMRRDRAEAFF.

The J gene is TRBJ1-2, the V gene TRBV7-9, with TRBD1 matching 11 bases. The CDR3 runs to 15 residues. Germline CDR1 SEHNR, CDR2 FQNEAQ (reference sequence). With 8 bases clipped from V and 4 bases from J, the junction kept 9 bases outside the gene matches. The CDR3 loop is CASASRTGGVYGYTF. For the CDR3, the DNA is TGTGCCAGCGCCTCGAGGACAGGGGGCGTCTATGGCTACACCTTC.

The rearrangement links TRBV18 to TRBJ1-2; 8 positions agree with TRBD1. V lost 3 bases, J lost 4 bases, and 4 bases stayed unmatched. The CDR3 totals 14 residues. The germline gives CDR1 KGHSH, CDR2 LQKENI. The CDR3 coding sequence is TGTGCCAGCTCACCGGGACAGGCTGCCTATGGCTACACCTTC. Translating it yields CASSPGQAAYGYTF.

The chain joins TRBV7-9 to TRBJ1-2; D is undetermined. Germline V lookup: CDR1 SEHNR, CDR2 FQNEAQ (reference sequence). The CDR3 covers 12 residues. Between the trimmed V and J ends, which lost 5 bases and 8 bases, there was a span of 12 bases. The CDR3 DNA reads TGTGCCAGCAGCAGGGCAGCAGGCGGCTACACCTTC. Translation: CASSRAAGGYTF.